This TCR beta chain is drawn from a study of blood T cell repertoires in COVID-19. CDR3 length: 15 amino acids. Germline CDR1 is KGHSH and CDR2 is LQKENI. Unmatched junction bases numbered 4, after V lost 3 bases and J lost 2 bases. Here immunoSEQ multiplex PCR was the method, and the copy in TCRdb shows in-frame clones only, minus some. The sample has under 550,000 clones, roughly 89% seen once. This sequence originates from a man aged 18 to 29 with COVID-19, enrolled during active disease. The chain has TRBV18 and TRBJ1-5; 7 nucleotides agree with TRBD1. Sequencing was carried out using peripheral blood. CDR3 DNA: TGTGCCAGCTCACCTCGAGACAGGGGCAATCAGCCCCAGCATTTT. Protein: CASSPRDRGNQPQHF.